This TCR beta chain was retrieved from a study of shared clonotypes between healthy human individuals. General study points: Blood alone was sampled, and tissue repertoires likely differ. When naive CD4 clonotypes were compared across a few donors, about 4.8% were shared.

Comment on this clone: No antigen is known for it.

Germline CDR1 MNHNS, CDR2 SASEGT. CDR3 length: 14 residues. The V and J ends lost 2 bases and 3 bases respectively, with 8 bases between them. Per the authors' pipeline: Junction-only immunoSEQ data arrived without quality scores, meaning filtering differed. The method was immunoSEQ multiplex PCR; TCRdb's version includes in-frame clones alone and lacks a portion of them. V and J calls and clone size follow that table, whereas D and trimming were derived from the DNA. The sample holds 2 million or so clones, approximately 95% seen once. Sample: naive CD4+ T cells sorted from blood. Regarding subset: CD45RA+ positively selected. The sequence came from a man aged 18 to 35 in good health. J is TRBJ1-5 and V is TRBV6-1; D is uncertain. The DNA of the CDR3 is TGTGCCAGCAGTGAAACGGTCCTCAATCAGCCCCAGCATTTT. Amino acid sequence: CASSETVLNQPQHF.